The TCR beta chain under discussion was sequenced for a study of Ad26.COV2.S vaccination and SARS-CoV-2 variants. For the study at large: Donor was assigned to the Ad26.COV2.S arm of trial COV1001.

As to treatment: 15 to 20 received Ad26.COV2.S at low or high dose, single or two shots; about 5 received placebo; per-sample allocation not given. All samples were drawn on day 63, counting from the first vaccine or placebo injection. The V end lost 3 bases, the J end lost 3 bases, and 17 bases lay between the germline ends. Germline V gene lookup returns CDR1 DFQATT and CDR2 SNEGSKA (reference sequence). This CDR3 is 15 amino acids long. Method: immunoSEQ multiplex PCR; TCRdb's copy keeps in-frame clones and lacks some. The sample has about 440,000 clones, around 90% seen once. The TCR sequence derives from a person aged 18 to 65 who received the Ad26.COV2.S COVID-19 vaccine or a placebo. The rearrangement links TRBV20-1 to TRBJ1-1; D is unresolved. Here the sequenced sample was peripheral blood, taken in a trial of Ad26.COV2.S vaccine versus placebo. CDR3 nucleotides: TGCAGTGCTAGTCAGGACGTCGGGCGTGACACTGAAGCTTTCTTT. It is translated as CSASQDVGRDTEAFF.